This T cell receptor (beta chain) was identified in a study of T-cell memory formation after mild COVID-19 (dated by TCRdb to about 2021). A note on the overall study: TCR sequence clusters from the two donors were found to be largely donor specific. In two donors, T-cell clones that expanded and contracted after mild COVID-19 were followed by sequencing TCRalpha and TCRbeta repertoires longitudinally. Two young, previously healthy adult volunteers made up the cohort, one male and one female.

Ficoll-Paque density gradient centrifugation was used to isolate PBMCs. As to this clonotype: Which antigen it targets is not known. No per-base quality is available; no much larger clone lies one base away.

The CDR3, cysteine through phenylalanine, is 13 amino acids long. Solely the CDR3 DNA is kept, with 39 bases framed from the first base. According to the germline V gene, CDR1 reads SGHTA and CDR2 reads FQGNSA. Trimming at the junction amounts to 3 bases on V and 8 bases on J, and the germline ends lie 11 bases apart. What the study reported, not specific to this receptor: SARS-CoV-2 specificity was not confirmed for the second-wave clones peaking on day 37. Contracting CD4+ clones turned up mainly in the CM and EM memory subsets, whereas EMRA was where CD8+ clones were enriched. Only two mild cases were covered in the study, and larger cohorts including severe cases with pre-infection samples were considered necessary. Some responding clones were detected in pre-infection memory, suggesting pre-existing cross-reactive memory T cells joined the SARS-CoV-2 response. Balanced CD4/CD8 phenotypes were observed for clones contracting from day 15 to 85, whereas a bias towards CD4+ was observed for a second wave of clones expanding from day 15 to 37.

The sequencer listed for this sample is Illumina NovaSeq 6000. Using 5'RACE with constant-segment primers, TCRalpha and TCRbeta cDNA libraries were constructed, with sample barcodes and unique molecular identifiers added in the process. RNA was extracted from every sample with Trizol reagent. Libraries were amplified in two PCR steps, with a second sample barcode and Illumina TruSeq adapters added in the second step. The libraries were sequenced on an Illumina NovaSeq using 2 x 150 bp paired-end reads. The study's own analysis went as follows. The reads were demultiplexed and collapsed into UMI-guided consensus sequences using migec v1.2.7. Using mixcr v2.1.11, UMI consensuses were aligned to TRA and TRB V and J templates and then assembled into clonotypes. A clonotype was counted as expanded or contracted only if both edgeR and NoisET called the change significant, with noise models trained on biological replicates. edgeR calls used a false discovery rate-adjusted p below 0.01 and a log2 fold-change threshold of 1. As an exploratory analysis of dynamics, max-normalized trajectories of the 1000 most abundant clonotypes were examined by PCA with hierarchical clustering. The CD4 or CD8 phenotype of responding clones was assigned using the separately sequenced CD4+ and CD8+ repertoires. The raw public reads went through TCRdb reprocessing: fastp at Q25, MiXCR clone calling, in-frame beta chains kept. Rows merge per CDR3 protein into single entries with the most common DNA and genes. For this entry, the V and J calls and clone size follow TCRdb and not the study's own pipeline. This sample comprises a few hundred thousand distinct CDR3 sequences, roughly an eighth of them detected only once. The ten largest make up 21% of the sample.

The specimen was PBMCs or a T cell subset sorted from them (not recorded which). The chain joins TRBV7-2 to TRBJ2-1; no D gene can be assigned with confidence. The clonotype originates from a man between 18 and 29 years old who had mild COVID-19 (a few samples of this study predate the infection). The sample titles of this study are shuffled in the database, so cell type and time point are left out; the donor was told from shared clones. The DNA sequence reads TGTGCCAGCAGCTTCCGACCTGGGGATGAGCAGTTCTTC. The translation is CASSFRPGDEQFF.